The 11 T cell receptor beta chains listed next were all sequenced from one sample in a study of shared clonotypes between healthy human individuals. The protocol was immunoSEQ multiplex PCR, while the TCRdb copy is restricted to in-frame clones and leaves out a portion. The sample holds 1.5 million to 2.5 million clones, around 96% seen once. CD45RO-negative cells were positively selected for CCR7, leaving out terminally differentiated effector memory CD45RA+ cells. Specimen: naive CD8+ T cells sorted from blood. The receptors here all came from a man younger than 35 in good health.

In this sample, this clone turned up once. This chain joins TRBV9 and TRBJ2-7; the match to TRBD2 covers 10 bases. Germline CDR1 and CDR2: SGDLS and YYNGEE. This CDR3 has 12 residues. The junction had 5 bases not matched to a gene; V was cut back by 4 bases and J by 10 bases. The CDR3 loop is CASSFGTSEQYF. The CDR3 DNA sequence: TGTGCCAGCAGCTTCGGGACTAGCGAACAGTACTTC. The full variable domain, in which reference TRBV9 and TRBJ2-7 provide the parts outside the CDR3, is DSGVTQTPKHLITATGQRVTLRCSPRSGDLSVYWYQQSLDQGLQFLIQYYNGEERAKGNILERFSAQQFPDLHSELNLSSLELGDSALYFCASSFGTSEQYFGPGTRLTVT.

This chain connects TRBV27 to TRBJ2-3; D is unresolved. The V gene's germline CDR1 is MNHEY and CDR2 SMNVEV (reference sequence). The length of the CDR3 is 13 residues. With 5 bases removed from V and 6 bases from J, the gap between germline ends came to 12 bases. The DNA of the CDR3 is TGTGCCAGCAGTCTGGATACGGGCGATACGCAGTATTTT. Translating it yields CASSLDTGDTQYF.

The rearrangement links TRBV27 to TRBJ2-3; the D gene is possibly TRBD1 (6 bases). V lost 8 bases and J 5 bases, leaving 11 bases between the germline ends. Germline V lookup: CDR1 MNHEY, CDR2 SMNVEV (reference sequence). The CDR3 runs to 12 residues. This chain's CDR3 is CASGQGRDTQYF. The CDR3 nucleotides are TGTGCCAGCGGGCAGGGGAGAGATACGCAGTATTTT.

Comments on this clone: Other DNA sequences in the sample encode the same CDR3. The V gene is TRBV9, the J gene TRBJ2-7; D call uncertain. The germline gives CDR1 SGDLS, CDR2 YYNGEE. CDR3 length equals 13 residues. V shed 0 bases and J shed 4 bases, with 8 bases lying between them. The DNA of the CDR3 is TGTGCCAGCAGCGTAGCGGATGGGTACGAGCAGTACTTC. Its translation is CASSVADGYEQYF. Filled out from reference TRBV9 and TRBJ2-7, the complete variable domain reads DSGVTQTPKHLITATGQRVTLRCSPRSGDLSVYWYQQSLDQGLQFLIQYYNGEERAKGNILERFSAQQFPDLHSELNLSSLELGDSALYFCASSVADGYEQYFGPGTRLTVT.

CDR3 sequence reads: CASRGRGLAVSTDTQYF. DNA for the CDR3: TGCGCCAGCAGAGGCCGCGGACTAGCGGTAAGCACAGATACGCAGTATTTT. The chain links TRBV10-2 to TRBJ2-3; 10 bases are a match to TRBD2. This CDR3 region has 17 residues. After removal of 6 bases from V and 0 bases from J, the junction contained 9 bases not matched to a gene. The germline CDR1 and CDR2 sequences are WSHSY and SAAADI.

The chain is built from TRBV7-8 and TRBJ2-1; D is unclear. CDR1 and CDR2 from the germline V gene are SGHVS and FQNEAQ. Trimming stripped 2 bases from V and 9 bases from J, with 8 bases between. This CDR3 is built from 12 residues. The CDR3 sequence: CASSLRPIEQFF. CDR3 in DNA: TGTGCCAGCAGCTTACGCCCTATTGAGCAGTTCTTC.

The chain joins TRBV27 to TRBJ1-2, with 7 bases matching TRBD1. V was pared by 2 bases and J by 8 bases, with 2 bases of the junction left unmatched. This CDR3 spans 12 amino acids. Germline assignment: CDR1 MNHEY and CDR2 SMNVEV (reference sequence). For the CDR3, the DNA is TGTGCCAGCAGTTTACCAGGGGGGGGCTACACCTTC. Translated, it gives CASSLPGGGYTF.

The gene calls are TRBV29-1 and TRBJ1-1; D not resolved. The CDR3 runs to 13 residues. The germline V and J ends were trimmed by 7 bases and 0 bases, with 12 bases remaining between them. Germline lookup yields CDR1 SQVTM and CDR2 ANQGSEA. CDR3 sequence (DNA): TGCAGCGGACTGGGTGAAATGAACACTGAAGCTTTCTTT. This sequence encodes CSGLGEMNTEAFF.

This clone has just one count. The chain is built from TRBV5-8 and TRBJ2-1, with D perhaps TRBD1 or TRBD2 (5 bases each). The V gene's germline CDR1 is SGHTS and CDR2 YDEGEE. The CDR3 is made up of 16 amino acids. The V and J ends lost 1 base and 0 bases respectively, with 11 bases between them. As DNA, the CDR3 is TGTGCCAGCAGCTTGTACGCAGGGAGCTCCTACAATGAGCAGTTCTTC. It encodes CASSLYAGSSYNEQFF.

The genes are TRBV7-8 and TRBJ2-7, with a tentative D call TRBD2 (6 bases). CDR1 and CDR2 from the germline V gene are SGHVS and FQNEAQ. The CDR3 runs to 15 residues. Trimming took off 3 bases at V and 0 bases at J, with 12 bases between the two ends. The CDR3 DNA follows: TGTGCCAGCAGCTTCGCCTCCGGGAGCTCCTACGAGCAGTACTTC. Protein: CASSFASGSSYEQYF.

This clone was recorded only once. The chain combines TRBV9 with TRBJ1-6; 8 bases are a match to TRBD1. Trimming at V came to 0 bases and at J to 3 bases, leaving 2 bases not matched to a gene. CDR1 SGDLS and CDR2 YYNGEE come from the germline V gene. The CDR3 is 16 residues long. For the CDR3, the DNA is TGTGCCAGCAGCGTAGGGGGACAGGACTATAATTCACCCCTCCACTTT. Translation gives CASSVGGQDYNSPLHF.